This T cell receptor beta chain is from a study of cytomegalovirus exposure and HLA in healthy donors. The study, taken as a whole, reports: According to the study, around 160 TCR beta chains were cytomegalovirus-associated. When presence/absence was analysed, sequencing depth was taken to be roughly uniform across donors. Serostatus for CMV was the only available immune exposure information.

PCR used 60 Vbeta primers and 13 Jbeta primers. The protocol was immunoSEQ multiplex PCR, while the TCRdb copy is restricted to in-frame clones and leaves out a portion. The data hold over 120,000 clones, with 65% to 90% observed a single time. On this clone itself: Its antigen is still unknown.

The ends lost 9 bases at V and 4 bases at J; junction bases unmatched: 8. There are 13 residues in the CDR3. Germline assignment: CDR1 LNHDA and CDR2 SQIVND (reference sequence). This clonotype was sampled from a woman aged 25 to 39 in good health and CMV-seronegative. Material: PBMCs. This rearrangement joins TRBV19 to TRBJ1-1; 7 bases agree with TRBD1. The CDR3: CASNPGGSTEAFF. The DNA of the CDR3 is TGTGCCAGCAACCCAGGGGGGTCCACTGAAGCTTTCTTT.